The 21 T cell receptor beta chains in this list originate from one sample, sequenced in a study of CD8 T cells in ankylosing spondylitis. TCRdb re-derived calls from the 5' RACE reads in MiXCR, one entry per CDR3 protein. The profile shows some 150,000 distinct CDR3 sequences, roughly 44% of them singletons. The sequenced sample consisted of synovial fluid, either unsorted or a sorted T cell fraction (not recorded which). The receptors shown here come from a male donor with ankylosing spondylitis.

In its sample, this clonotype was seen many times. The chain is built from TRBV7-6 and TRBJ2-7, with D tentatively TRBD1 (5 bases). V dropped 4 bases and J dropped 4 bases, with 20 bases sitting between them. CDR1 is SGHVS and CDR2 is FNYEAQ in the germline V gene. This CDR3 region has 16 residues. This CDR3 reads CASSSRGQDPVYEQYF. The CDR3 DNA reads as TGTGCCAGCAGCTCAAGGGGTCAGGACCCAGTATACGAGCAGTACTTC. The full variable domain, in which reference TRBV7-6 and TRBJ2-7 provide the parts outside the CDR3, is GAGVSQSPRYKVTKRGQDVALRCDPISGHVSLYWYRQALGQGPEFLTYFNYEAQQDKSGLPNDRFSAERPEGSISTLTIQRTEQRDSAMYRCASSSRGQDPVYEQYFGPGTRLTVT.

This clonotype was seen a few times. This chain uses TRBV12-3 or TRBV12-4 with TRBJ1-5, with 7 nucleotides matching TRBD1. This CDR3 comprises 17 residues. V shed 5 bases, J shed 2 bases, and the junction held 12 bases outside the gene matches. DNA of the CDR3: TGTGCCAGCAGTCACGGGAGGGGGCGCGGGGGCAATCAGCCCCAGCATTTT. Protein product: CASSHGRGRGGNQPQHF.

This clonotype was seen once. V is TRBV18 and J is TRBJ2-7; D is possibly TRBD2 (5 bases). The CDR3 spans 16 residues. Germline V lookup: CDR1 KGHSH, CDR2 LQKENI. The germline V and J ends were trimmed by 5 bases and 0 bases, with 17 bases remaining between them. CDR3 coding DNA: TGTGCCAGCTCAATATCTAGGCGGGTGAGCTCCTACGAGCAGTACTTC. This codes for CASSISRRVSSYEQYF.

This clonotype has more than one count but fewer than ten. The chain recombines TRBV3-1 with TRBJ1-1; 8 nucleotides agree with TRBD1. With 1 base clipped from V and 1 base from J, the junction kept 14 bases outside the gene matches. Germline CDR1 LGHDT, CDR2 YNNKEL (reference sequence). The CDR3 has 19 residues. Here the CDR3 reads CASSQVVSPRTGWNTEAFF. As DNA, the CDR3 is TGTGCCAGCAGCCAAGTTGTTTCCCCTCGGACAGGGTGGAACACTGAAGCTTTCTTT.

The CDR3 coding sequence is TGCGCCAGCAGTCAACTAGCGGGAGGATGGAGTGAGCAGTTCTTC. Translated: CASSQLAGGWSEQFF. The V gene is TRBV5-1, the J gene TRBJ2-1, with TRBD2 identical over 12 bases. The CDR3 runs to 15 residues. Germline loops: CDR1 SGHRS, CDR2 YFSETQ. With 5 bases clipped from V and 9 bases from J, the junction kept 9 bases outside the gene matches.

This clonotype was observed a few times. The rearrangement links TRBV27 to TRBJ2-2; TRBD1 agrees at 9 bases. Germline V gene sequence: CDR1 MNHEY, CDR2 SMNVEV (reference sequence). The CDR3 has 16 amino acids. J was trimmed by 4 bases and V by 4 bases; bases with no gene match: 7. The CDR3 here is CASSSALGQGTGELFF. CDR3 DNA: TGTGCCAGCAGTTCCGCCCTGGGACAGGGCACCGGGGAGCTGTTTTTT.

The V and J genes are TRBV7-9 and TRBJ1-4; 7 nucleotides match TRBD1. The CDR3 covers 15 residues. CDR1 SEHNR and CDR2 FQNEAQ come from the germline V gene (reference sequence). V lost 3 bases and J lost 4; bases outside the gene matches: 5. This CDR3 is CASSFSRGNNEKLFF. The CDR3 coding sequence is TGTGCCAGCAGCTTTTCCAGGGGGAATAATGAAAAACTGTTTTTT.

The V gene is TRBV4-2, the J gene TRBJ2-1; D may be TRBD1 (6 bases). V shed 3 bases and J shed 9 bases, with 15 bases lying between them. This CDR3 region has 14 residues. The germline gives CDR1 LGHNA, CDR2 YNFKEQ. The CDR3: CASSQYEGEGEQFF. The CDR3 DNA sequence: TGTGCCAGCAGCCAGTATGAGGGGGAAGGTGAGCAGTTCTTC.

V and J are TRBV2 and TRBJ2-3; TRBD2 agrees at 7 bases. This CDR3 contains 18 residues. The J segment lost 2 bases and the V segment lost 5 bases, leaving 16 bases of the junction unmatched. Germline CDR1 is SNHLY and CDR2 is FYNNEI. CDR3: CASSISEEERGFTDTQYF. CDR3 coding DNA: TGTGCCAGCAGTATCAGTGAAGAGGAGCGGGGATTCACAGATACGCAGTATTTT.

The table lists this clonotype with a few counts. The genes are TRBV6-1 and TRBJ1-1, with a tentative D call TRBD1 (5 bases). The CDR3 spans 13 residues. The germline V gene has CDR1 MNHNS and CDR2 SASEGT. Between the trimmed V and J ends, which lost 8 bases and 5 bases, there was a span of 15 bases. The CDR3 here is CASQPGPVTEAFF. CDR3 in DNA: TGTGCCAGCCAGCCGGGGCCGGTGACTGAAGCTTTCTTT.

This sequence joins TRBV28 and TRBJ2-1, with TRBD2 matching 7 bases. This CDR3 region has 14 residues. Germline assignment: CDR1 MDHEN and CDR2 SYDVKM. V was clipped by 5 bases and J by 4 bases; unmatched bases: 5. Here the CDR3 DNA reads TGTGCCAGCAGTAATCCTAGCGGATACAATGAGCAGTTCTTC. The encoded protein is CASSNPSGYNEQFF. Variable domain in full (rest from reference TRBV28 and TRBJ2-1): DVKVTQSSRYLVKRTGEKVFLECVQDMDHENMFWYRQDPGLGLRLIYFSYDVKMKEKGDIPEGYSVSREKKERFSLILESASTNQTSMYLCASSNPSGYNEQFFGPGTRLTVL.

The chain has TRBV28 and TRBJ2-3, with D uncertain. The CDR3 is 14 residues long. V was cut by 4 bases and J by 2 bases, with 10 bases left in between. CDR1 MDHEN and CDR2 SYDVKM come from the germline V gene. DNA of the CDR3: TGTGCCAGCAGTTACACTGCACCCACAGATACGCAGTATTTT. Amino acid sequence: CASSYTAPTDTQYF.

The chain uses TRBV12-3 or TRBV12-4 and TRBJ1-4; 8 bases agree with TRBD1. The V segment lost 5 bases and the J segment 8 bases; nucleotides outside the gene matches: 10. The CDR3 extends over 15 amino acids. The CDR3 sequence: CASSLTDRGWEKLFF. The CDR3 region has the DNA TGTGCCAGCAGTCTCACCGACAGGGGCTGGGAAAAACTGTTTTTT.

This chain uses TRBV11-2 with TRBJ2-7, with 10 bases that match TRBD1. V shed 3 bases and J 2 bases; nucleotides not matched to a gene: 7. CDR1 and CDR2 (germline): SGHAT, FQNNGV. The length of the CDR3 is 16 residues. The CDR3 is CASSLSRDRGTYEQYF. The CDR3, as DNA: TGTGCCAGCAGCTTGTCCCGGGACAGGGGAACCTACGAGCAGTACTTC.

This clonotype was recorded a few times. The V gene is TRBV6-1, the J gene TRBJ1-1; maybe TRBD1 (5 bases). There are 14 residues in the CDR3. Deletions cut 5 bases from V and 5 bases from J, with 15 bases between. The germline gives CDR1 MNHNS, CDR2 SASEGT. CDR3 residues: CASSPGREGTEAFF. The CDR3 coding sequence is TGTGCCAGCAGTCCGGGCCGGGAGGGGACTGAAGCTTTCTTT.

This clonotype was detected only a few times. The rearrangement uses TRBV9 and TRBJ1-3; 8 nucleotides line up with TRBD1. Germline V gives CDR1 SGDLS, CDR2 YYNGEE. With V trimmed by 3 bases and J by 0 bases, 2 bases remained unmatched. This CDR3 has 15 amino acids. CDR3 amino acids: CASSGGTGSGNTIYF. The CDR3, as DNA: TGTGCCAGCAGCGGAGGGACAGGCTCTGGAAACACCATATATTTT.

This clonotype has only a few counts. The chain is built from TRBV25-1 and TRBJ2-3, with D unclear. Trimming stripped 3 bases from V and 5 bases from J, with 3 bases between. CDR1 and CDR2 (germline): MGHDK, SYGVNS. This CDR3 contains 11 residues. This CDR3 is CASSEGDTQYF. CDR3 sequence (DNA): TGTGCCAGCAGTGAGGGAGATACGCAGTATTTT.

This chain links TRBV4-3 with TRBJ1-1; D not certain. Germline V gene data show CDR1 as LGHNA and CDR2 as YSLEER. Trimming left V 1 base short and J 0 bases short, with 9 bases between. The CDR3 runs 15 residues. CDR3 sequence (DNA): TGCGCCAGCAGCCAAGTTCGGCAGTTGAACACTGAAGCTTTCTTT. Its protein product is CASSQVRQLNTEAFF.

This clonotype appeared a few times. This chain connects TRBV12-3 or TRBV12-4 to TRBJ1-4, with D maybe TRBD1 (6 bases). The CDR3 sequence is 13 residues long. V dropped 7 bases and J dropped 8 bases, with 14 bases sitting between them. The CDR3 here is CASKTGLGEKLFF. The CDR3 DNA reads TGTGCCAGCAAAACAGGGCTGGGAGAAAAACTGTTTTTT.

V usage is TRBV7-2 and J usage is TRBJ2-1; 8 bases fit TRBD2. V shed 2 bases, J shed 7 bases, and the junction held 1 base outside the gene matches. The CDR3 sequence is 13 residues long. Germline V gives CDR1 SGHTA, CDR2 FQGNSA. CDR3 DNA: TGTGCCAGCAGCTTATTAGCGGGAAATGAGCAGTTCTTC. It yields the protein CASSLLAGNEQFF.

This sequence joins TRBV7-6 and TRBJ2-1, with D possibly matching TRBD1 (5 bases). From germline, CDR1 is SGHVS and CDR2 FNYEAQ. The length of the CDR3 is 11 residues. Trimming cost V 5 bases and J 8 bases, with 7 bases left between them. CDR3 nucleotides: TGTGCCAGCAGCAAGGGGCATGAGCAGTTCTTC. Amino acid sequence: CASSKGHEQFF.